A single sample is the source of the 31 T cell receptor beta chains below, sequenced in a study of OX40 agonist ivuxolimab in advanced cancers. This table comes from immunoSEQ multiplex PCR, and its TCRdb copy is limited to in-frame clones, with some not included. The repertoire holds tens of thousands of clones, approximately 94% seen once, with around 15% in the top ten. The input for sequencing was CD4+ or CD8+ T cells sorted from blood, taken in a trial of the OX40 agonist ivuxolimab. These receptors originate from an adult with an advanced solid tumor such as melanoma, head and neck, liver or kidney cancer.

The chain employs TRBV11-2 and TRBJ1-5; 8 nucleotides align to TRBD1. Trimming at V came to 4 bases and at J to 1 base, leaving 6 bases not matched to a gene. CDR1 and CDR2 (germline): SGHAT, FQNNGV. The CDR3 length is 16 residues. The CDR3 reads CASSWGRGQSNQPQHF. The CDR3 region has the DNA TGTGCCAGCAGCTGGGGCAGGGGGCAAAGCAATCAGCCCCAGCATTTT.

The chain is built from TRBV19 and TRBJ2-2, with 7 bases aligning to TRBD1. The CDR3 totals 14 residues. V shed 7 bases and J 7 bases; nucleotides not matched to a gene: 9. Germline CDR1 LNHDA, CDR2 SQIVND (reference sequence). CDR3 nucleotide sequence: TGTGCCAGTAACCGAGACAGGGTGGGCGGGGAGCTGTTTTTT. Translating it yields CASNRDRVGGELFF.

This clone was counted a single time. CDR3 in DNA: TGTGCCAGCAGTTGGACTAGCGGTACCTACAATGAGCAGTTCTTC. Amino acids: CASSWTSGTYNEQFF. V usage is TRBV7-9 and J usage is TRBJ2-1; TRBD2 matches 10 bases. J lost 2 bases, V lost 6 bases, and 4 bases had no gene match. The CDR3 runs 15 residues. CDR1 and CDR2 (germline): SEHNR, FQNEAQ (reference sequence).

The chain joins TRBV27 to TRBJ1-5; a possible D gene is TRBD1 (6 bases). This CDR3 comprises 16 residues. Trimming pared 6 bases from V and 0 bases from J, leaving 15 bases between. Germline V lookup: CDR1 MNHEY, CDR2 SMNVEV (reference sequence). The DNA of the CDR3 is TGTGCCAGCAGATCACAGGGCTACCTTAGCAATCAGCCCCAGCATTTT. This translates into CASRSQGYLSNQPQHF.

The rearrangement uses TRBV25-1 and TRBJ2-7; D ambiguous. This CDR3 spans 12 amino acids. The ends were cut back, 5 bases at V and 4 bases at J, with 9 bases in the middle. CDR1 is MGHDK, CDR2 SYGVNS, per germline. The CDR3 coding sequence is TGTGCCAGCAGTCTCGTGCTGTACGAGCAGTACTTC. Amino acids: CASSLVLYEQYF.

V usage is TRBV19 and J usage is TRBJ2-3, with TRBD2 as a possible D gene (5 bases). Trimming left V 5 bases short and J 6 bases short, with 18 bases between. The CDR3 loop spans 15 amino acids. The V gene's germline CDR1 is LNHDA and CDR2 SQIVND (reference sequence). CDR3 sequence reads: CASSARPTREDTQYF. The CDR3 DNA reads TGTGCCAGTAGTGCAAGGCCTACAAGGGAGGATACGCAGTATTTT.

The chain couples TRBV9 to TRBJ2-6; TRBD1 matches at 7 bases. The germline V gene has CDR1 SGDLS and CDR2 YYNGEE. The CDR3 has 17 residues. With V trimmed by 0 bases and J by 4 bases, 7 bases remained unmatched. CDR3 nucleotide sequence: TGTGCCAGCAGCGTAGCGGTAGGGGGCGCGGGGGCCAACGTCCTGACTTTC. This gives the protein CASSVAVGGAGANVLTF.

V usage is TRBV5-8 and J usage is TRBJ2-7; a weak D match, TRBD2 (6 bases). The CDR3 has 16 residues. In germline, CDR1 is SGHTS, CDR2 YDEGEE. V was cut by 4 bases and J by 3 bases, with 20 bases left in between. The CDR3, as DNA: TGTGCCAGCAGCCCGGGGCGCGGCGGGGTTGGCTACGAGCAGTACTTC. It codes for CASSPGRGGVGYEQYF.

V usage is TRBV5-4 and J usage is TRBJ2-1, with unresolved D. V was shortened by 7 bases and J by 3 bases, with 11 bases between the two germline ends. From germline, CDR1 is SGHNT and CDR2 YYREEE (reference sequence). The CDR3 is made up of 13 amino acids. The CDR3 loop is CASGETFYNEQFF. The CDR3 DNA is TGTGCCAGCGGTGAGACGTTCTACAATGAGCAGTTCTTC.

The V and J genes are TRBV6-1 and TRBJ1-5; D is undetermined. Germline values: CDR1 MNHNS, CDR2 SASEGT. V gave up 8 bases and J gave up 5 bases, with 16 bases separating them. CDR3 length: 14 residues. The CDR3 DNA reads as TGTGCCAGCCAATTAACGGGTCTGGATCAGCCCCAGCATTTT. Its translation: CASQLTGLDQPQHF.

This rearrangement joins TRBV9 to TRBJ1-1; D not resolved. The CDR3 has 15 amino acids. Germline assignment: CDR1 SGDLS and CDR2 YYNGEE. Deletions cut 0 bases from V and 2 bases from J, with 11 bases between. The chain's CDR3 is CASSVGLAGNTEAFF. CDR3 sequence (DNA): TGTGCCAGCAGCGTAGGTTTGGCGGGCAACACTGAAGCTTTCTTT.

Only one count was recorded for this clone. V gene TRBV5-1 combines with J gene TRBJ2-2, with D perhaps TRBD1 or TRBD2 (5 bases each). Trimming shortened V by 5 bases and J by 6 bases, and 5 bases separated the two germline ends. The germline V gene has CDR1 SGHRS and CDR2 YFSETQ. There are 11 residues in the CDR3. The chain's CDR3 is CASRGAGELFF. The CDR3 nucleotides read TGCGCCAGCAGGGGGGCCGGGGAGCTGTTTTTT.

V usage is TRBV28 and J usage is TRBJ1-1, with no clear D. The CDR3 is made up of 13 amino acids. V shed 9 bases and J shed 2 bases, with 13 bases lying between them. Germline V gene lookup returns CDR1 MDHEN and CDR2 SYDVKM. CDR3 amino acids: CASFLDGNTEAFF. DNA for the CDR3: TGTGCCAGTTTCCTAGACGGAAACACTGAAGCTTTCTTT.

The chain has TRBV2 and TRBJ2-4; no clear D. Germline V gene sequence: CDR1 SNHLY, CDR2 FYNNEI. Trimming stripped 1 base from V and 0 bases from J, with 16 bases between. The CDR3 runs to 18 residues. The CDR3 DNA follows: TGTGCCAGCAGTGAAGTGGTAGGGCGGCAGCTAGCCAAAAACATTCAGTACTTC. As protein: CASSEVVGRQLAKNIQYF.

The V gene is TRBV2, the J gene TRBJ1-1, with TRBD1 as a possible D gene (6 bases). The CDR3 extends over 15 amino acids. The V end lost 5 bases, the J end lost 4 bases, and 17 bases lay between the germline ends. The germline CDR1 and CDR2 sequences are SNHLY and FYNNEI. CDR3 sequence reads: CASSKRGSEFTEAFF. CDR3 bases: TGTGCCAGCAGTAAAAGGGGGTCTGAGTTCACTGAAGCTTTCTTT.

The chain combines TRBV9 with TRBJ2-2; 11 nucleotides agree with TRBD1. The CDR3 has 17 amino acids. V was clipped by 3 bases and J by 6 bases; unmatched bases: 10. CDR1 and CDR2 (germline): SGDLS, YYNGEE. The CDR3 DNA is TGTGCCAGCAGCGGTACCTCTGGACAGGGGGCACCCGGGGAGCTGTTTTTT. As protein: CASSGTSGQGAPGELFF.

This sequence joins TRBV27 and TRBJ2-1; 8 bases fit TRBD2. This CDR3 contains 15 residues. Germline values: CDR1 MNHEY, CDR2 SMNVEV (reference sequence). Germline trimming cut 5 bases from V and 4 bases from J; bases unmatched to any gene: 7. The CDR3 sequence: CASSPPPSGYNEQFF. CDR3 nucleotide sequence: TGTGCCAGCAGTCCACCTCCTAGCGGGTACAATGAGCAGTTCTTC.

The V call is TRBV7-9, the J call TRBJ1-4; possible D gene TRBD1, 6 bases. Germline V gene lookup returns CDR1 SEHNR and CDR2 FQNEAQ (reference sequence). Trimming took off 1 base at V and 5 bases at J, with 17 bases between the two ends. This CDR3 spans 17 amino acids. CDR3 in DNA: TGTGCCAGCAGCTTAGGGGACCACAGGGTCAGCAATGAAAAACTGTTTTTT. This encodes CASSLGDHRVSNEKLFF.

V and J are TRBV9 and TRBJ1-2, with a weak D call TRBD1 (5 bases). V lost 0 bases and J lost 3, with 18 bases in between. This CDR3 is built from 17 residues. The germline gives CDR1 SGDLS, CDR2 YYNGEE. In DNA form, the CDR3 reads TGTGCCAGCAGCGTAGCTGCTGGGACCACTGTTGACTATGGCTACACCTTC. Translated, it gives CASSVAAGTTVDYGYTF.

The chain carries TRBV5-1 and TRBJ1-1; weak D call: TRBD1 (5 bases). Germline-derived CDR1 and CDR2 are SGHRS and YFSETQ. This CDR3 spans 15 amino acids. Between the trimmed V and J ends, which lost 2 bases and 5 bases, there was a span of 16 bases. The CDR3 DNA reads TGCGCCAGCAGCTTCTCGCCAGGGCTGGTAACTGAAGCTTTCTTT. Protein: CASSFSPGLVTEAFF.

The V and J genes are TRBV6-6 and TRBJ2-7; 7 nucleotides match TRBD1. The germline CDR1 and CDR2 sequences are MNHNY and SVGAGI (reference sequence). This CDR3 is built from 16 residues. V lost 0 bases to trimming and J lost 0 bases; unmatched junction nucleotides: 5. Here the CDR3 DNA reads TGTGCCAGCAGTTACTCGATAGGGGGCCGCTCCTACGAGCAGTACTTC. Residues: CASSYSIGGRSYEQYF.

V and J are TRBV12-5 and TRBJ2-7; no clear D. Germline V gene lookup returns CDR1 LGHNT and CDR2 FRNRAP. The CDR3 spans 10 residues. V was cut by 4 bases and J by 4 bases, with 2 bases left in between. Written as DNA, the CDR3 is TGTGCTAGTGGTTGGTACGAGCAGTACTTC. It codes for CASGWYEQYF.

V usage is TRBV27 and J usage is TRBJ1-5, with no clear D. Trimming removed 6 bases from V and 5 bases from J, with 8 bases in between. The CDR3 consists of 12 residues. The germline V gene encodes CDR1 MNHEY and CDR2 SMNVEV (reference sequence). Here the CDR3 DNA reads TGTGCCAGCAGCCACCTGGATCAGCCCCAGCATTTT. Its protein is CASSHLDQPQHF.

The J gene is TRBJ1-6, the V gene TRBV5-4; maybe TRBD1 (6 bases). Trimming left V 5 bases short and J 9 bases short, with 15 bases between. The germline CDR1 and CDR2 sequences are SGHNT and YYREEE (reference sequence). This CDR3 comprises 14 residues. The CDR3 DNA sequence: TGTGCCAGCAGGGATACAGGGTACTCTTCACCCCTCCACTTT. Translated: CASRDTGYSSPLHF.

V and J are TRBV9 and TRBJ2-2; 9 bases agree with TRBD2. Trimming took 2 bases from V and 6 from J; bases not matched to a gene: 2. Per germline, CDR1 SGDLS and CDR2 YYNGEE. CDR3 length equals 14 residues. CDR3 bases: TGTGCCAGCAGCGTGGGACTAGCTCCCGGGGAGCTGTTTTTT. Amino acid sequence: CASSVGLAPGELFF.

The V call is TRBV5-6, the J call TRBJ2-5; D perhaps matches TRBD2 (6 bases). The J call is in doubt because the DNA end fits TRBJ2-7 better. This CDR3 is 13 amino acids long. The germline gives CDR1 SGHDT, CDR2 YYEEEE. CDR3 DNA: TGTGCCAGCAGCTTGGCACTAGCTGGCGAGCAGTACTTC. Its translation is CASSLALAGEQYF.

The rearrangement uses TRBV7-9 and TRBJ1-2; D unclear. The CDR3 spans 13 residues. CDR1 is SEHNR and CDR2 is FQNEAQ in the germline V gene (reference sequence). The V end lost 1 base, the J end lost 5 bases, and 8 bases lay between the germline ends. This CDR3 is CASSLGELYGYTF. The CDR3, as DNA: TGTGCCAGCAGCTTAGGGGAGCTTTATGGCTACACCTTC.

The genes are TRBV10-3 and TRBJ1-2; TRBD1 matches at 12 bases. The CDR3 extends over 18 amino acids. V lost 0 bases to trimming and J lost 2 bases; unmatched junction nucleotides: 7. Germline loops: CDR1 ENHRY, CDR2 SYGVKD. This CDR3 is CAISESREGTGGNYGYTF. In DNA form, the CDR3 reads TGTGCCATCAGTGAGTCGAGGGAAGGGACAGGGGGCAACTATGGCTACACCTTC.

The DNA of the CDR3 is TGTGCCAGCAGCTCCCACCGGTTGAGGGAGCAGTTCTTC. This encodes CASSSHRLREQFF. This sequence joins TRBV7-2 and TRBJ2-1; no definite D call. This CDR3 region has 13 residues. CDR1 is SGHTA, CDR2 FQGNSA, per germline. The germline V and J ends were trimmed by 4 bases and 10 bases, with 14 bases remaining between them.

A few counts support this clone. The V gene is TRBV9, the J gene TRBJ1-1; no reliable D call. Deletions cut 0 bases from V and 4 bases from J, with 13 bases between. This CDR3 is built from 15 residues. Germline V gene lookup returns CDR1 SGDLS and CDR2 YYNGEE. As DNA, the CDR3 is TGTGCCAGCAGCGTAGCTTTGGCAGGAGGCACTGAAGCTTTCTTT. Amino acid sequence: CASSVALAGGTEAFF.

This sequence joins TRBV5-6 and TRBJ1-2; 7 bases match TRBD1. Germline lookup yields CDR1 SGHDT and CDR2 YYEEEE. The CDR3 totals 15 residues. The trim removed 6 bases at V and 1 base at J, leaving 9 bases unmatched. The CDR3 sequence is CASKETDRNNYGYTF. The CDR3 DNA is TGTGCCAGCAAGGAGACGGACAGGAATAACTATGGCTACACCTTC.